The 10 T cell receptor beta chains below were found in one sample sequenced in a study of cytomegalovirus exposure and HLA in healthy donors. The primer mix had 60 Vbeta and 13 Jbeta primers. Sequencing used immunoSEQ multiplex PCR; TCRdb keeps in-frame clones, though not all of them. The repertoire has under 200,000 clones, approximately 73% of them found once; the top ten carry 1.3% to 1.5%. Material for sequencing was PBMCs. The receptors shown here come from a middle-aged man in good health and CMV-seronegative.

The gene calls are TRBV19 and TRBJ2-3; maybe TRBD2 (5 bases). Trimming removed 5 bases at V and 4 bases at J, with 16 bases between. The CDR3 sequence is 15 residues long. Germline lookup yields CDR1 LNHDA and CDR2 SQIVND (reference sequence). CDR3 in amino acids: CASSAPRAGPDTQYF. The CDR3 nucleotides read TGTGCCAGTAGTGCGCCGAGGGCAGGCCCAGATACGCAGTATTTT.

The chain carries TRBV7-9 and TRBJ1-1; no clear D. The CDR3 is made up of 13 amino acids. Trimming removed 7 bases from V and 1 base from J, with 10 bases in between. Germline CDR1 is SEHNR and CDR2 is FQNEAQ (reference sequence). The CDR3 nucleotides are TGTGCCAGCACCCGTACAGCGAACACTGAAGCTTTCTTT. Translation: CASTRTANTEAFF.

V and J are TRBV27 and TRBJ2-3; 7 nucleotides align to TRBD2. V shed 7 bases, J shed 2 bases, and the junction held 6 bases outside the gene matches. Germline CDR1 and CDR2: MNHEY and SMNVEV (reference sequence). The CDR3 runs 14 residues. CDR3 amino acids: CASKKRGSTDTQYF. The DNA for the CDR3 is TGTGCCAGCAAAAAGCGGGGCTCCACAGATACGCAGTATTTT.

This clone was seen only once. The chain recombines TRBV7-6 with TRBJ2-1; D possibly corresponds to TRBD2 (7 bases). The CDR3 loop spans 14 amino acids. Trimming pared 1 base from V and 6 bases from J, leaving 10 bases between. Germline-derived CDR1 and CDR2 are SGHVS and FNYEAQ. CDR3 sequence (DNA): TGTGCCAGCAGCTTAGGGAGGGGGGGCAATGAGCAGTTCTTC. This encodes CASSLGRGGNEQFF.

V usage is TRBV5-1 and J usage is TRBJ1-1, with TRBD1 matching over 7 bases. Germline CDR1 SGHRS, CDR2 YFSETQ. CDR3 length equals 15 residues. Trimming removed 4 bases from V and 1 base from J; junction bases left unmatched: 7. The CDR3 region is CASSGQGQPNTEAFF. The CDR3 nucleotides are TGCGCCAGCAGCGGCCAGGGACAGCCGAACACTGAAGCTTTCTTT.

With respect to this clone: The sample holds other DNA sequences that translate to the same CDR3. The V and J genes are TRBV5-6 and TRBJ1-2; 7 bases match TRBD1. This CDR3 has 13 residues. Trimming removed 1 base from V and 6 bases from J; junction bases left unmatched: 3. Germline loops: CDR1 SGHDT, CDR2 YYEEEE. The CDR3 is CASSLRQGDGYTF. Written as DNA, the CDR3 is TGTGCCAGCAGCTTGCGTCAGGGGGATGGCTACACCTTC.

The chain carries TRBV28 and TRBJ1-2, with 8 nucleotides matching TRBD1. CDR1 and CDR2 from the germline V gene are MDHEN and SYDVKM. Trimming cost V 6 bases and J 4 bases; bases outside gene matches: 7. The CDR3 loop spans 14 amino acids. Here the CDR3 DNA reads TGTGCCAGCAGCGGACAGGGAGAACCCTATGGCTACACCTTC. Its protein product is CASSGQGEPYGYTF.

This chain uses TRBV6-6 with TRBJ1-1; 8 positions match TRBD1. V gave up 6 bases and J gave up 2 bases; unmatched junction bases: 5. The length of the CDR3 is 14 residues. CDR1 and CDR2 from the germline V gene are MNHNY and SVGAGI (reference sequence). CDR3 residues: CASRDRAVNTEAFF. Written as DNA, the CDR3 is TGTGCCAGCAGGGACAGGGCCGTTAACACTGAAGCTTTCTTT.

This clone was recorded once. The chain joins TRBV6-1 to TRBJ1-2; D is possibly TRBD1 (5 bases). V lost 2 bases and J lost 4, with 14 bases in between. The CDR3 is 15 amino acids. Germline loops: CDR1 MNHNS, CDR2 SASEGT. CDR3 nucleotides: TGTGCCAGCAGTGAAATCAGGGTTGTTGCCTATGGCTACACCTTC. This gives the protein CASSEIRVVAYGYTF.

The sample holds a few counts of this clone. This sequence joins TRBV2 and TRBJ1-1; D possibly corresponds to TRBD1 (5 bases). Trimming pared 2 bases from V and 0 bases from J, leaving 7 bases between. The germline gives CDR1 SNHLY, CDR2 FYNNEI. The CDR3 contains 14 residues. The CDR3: CASSEQGMNTEAFF. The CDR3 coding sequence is TGTGCCAGCAGTGAACAGGGAATGAACACTGAAGCTTTCTTT.